Each of the 29 T cell receptor beta chains below was sequenced from the same sample in a study of T cells in Graves' hyperthyroidism and ophthalmopathy. The TCR beta CDR3 regions underwent amplification using RNA transcripts as the source. The TCR CDR3 was amplified in a first-round RT-PCR using the HTBI primer set. TCRdb re-called the multiplex PCR reads through MiXCR, storing one row per CDR3 protein. The sample has a few hundred thousand distinct CDR3 sequences; more than 15% are singletons. What was sequenced was blood. These receptors all stem from a woman younger than 35 with Graves' ophthalmopathy.

A remark on this clonotype: With a much larger clone just one base away, this may be a read error. The chain links TRBV27 to TRBJ1-6, with 8 positions matching TRBD1. CDR3 length: 16 amino acids. Germline V CDR1 and CDR2: MNHEY, SMNVEV (reference sequence). With 1 base clipped from V and 11 bases from J, the junction kept 10 bases outside the gene matches. CDR3 in amino acids: CASSLLASGGWPPLHF. The CDR3 nucleotides read TGTGCCAGCAGTTTATTGGCTTCAGGGGGCTGGCCACCCCTCCACTTT.

This clonotype came up many times. This chain links TRBV10-3 with TRBJ2-7; 7 bases line up with TRBD1. CDR3 length: 16 residues. The germline V gene encodes CDR1 ENHRY and CDR2 SYGVKD. V shed 2 bases and J 5 bases; nucleotides not matched to a gene: 12. This CDR3 reads CAISEHTGTDGNEQYF. The CDR3 bases are TGTGCCATCAGTGAGCACACCGGGACAGATGGCAACGAGCAGTACTTC.

The sample holds a few counts of this clonotype. The rearrangement links TRBV4-1 to TRBJ1-1; 7 nucleotides line up with TRBD1. The V gene end was trimmed by 3 bases and the J gene end by 1 base; junction bases not matched to a gene: 5. In germline, CDR1 is MGHRA, CDR2 YSYEKL. CDR3 length: 15 amino acids. In DNA, the CDR3 is TGCGCCAGCAGCCATGCAACAGGGGCGAACACTGAAGCTTTCTTT. Its translation: CASSHATGANTEAFF.

The CDR3 here is CASSHRLLNANRNYGYTF. CDR3 bases: TGTGCCAGCAGCCACAGGCTTTTAAACGCTAATCGTAACTATGGCTACACCTTC. V usage is TRBV7-2 and J usage is TRBJ1-2; D may be TRBD1 (5 bases). Trimming shortened V by 5 bases and J by 1 base, and 23 bases separated the two germline ends. The CDR3 loop spans 18 amino acids. Germline loops: CDR1 SGHTA, CDR2 FQGNSA.

This clonotype has a count of ten or more. The rearrangement links TRBV20-1 to TRBJ2-1; D unresolved. The length of the CDR3 is 12 residues. The germline V gene has CDR1 DFQATT and CDR2 SNEGSKA (reference sequence). Trimming pared 5 bases from V and 2 bases from J, leaving 7 bases between. CDR3 in amino acids: CSAARAYNEQFF. Here the CDR3 DNA reads TGCAGTGCTGCTCGGGCCTACAATGAGCAGTTCTTC.

This clonotype was seen only a few times. This chain uses TRBV7-9 with TRBJ2-5; either TRBD1 or TRBD2 may fit D (6 bases each). This CDR3 has 16 amino acids. Looked up from germline, CDR1 is SEHNR and CDR2 is FQNEAQ (reference sequence). The ends were cut back, 1 base at V and 4 bases at J, with 16 bases in the middle. This chain's CDR3 is CASSLVPRGRGETQYF. CDR3 coding DNA: TGTGCCAGCAGCTTAGTTCCTCGGGGGCGAGGAGAGACCCAGTACTTC.

This chain uses TRBV6-2 or TRBV6-3 with TRBJ1-2; D gene uncertain. This CDR3 spans 14 amino acids. CDR1 MNHEY and CDR2 SVGEGT come from the germline V gene. V was pared by 7 bases and J by 4 bases, with 16 bases between. CDR3 bases: TGTGCCAGCATCGGACTGGTAAGACTCTATGGCTACACCTTC. Translated: CASIGLVRLYGYTF.

The rearrangement joins TRBV25-1 to TRBJ2-1, with D possibly matching TRBD2 (6 bases). V lost 6 bases and J 7 bases, leaving 10 bases between the germline ends. Germline CDR1 MGHDK, CDR2 SYGVNS. This CDR3 is built from 12 residues. The CDR3 nucleotides are TGTGCCAGCAGGAACGGGGGAAATGAGCAGTTCTTC. It encodes CASRNGGNEQFF.

This clonotype was counted between two and nine times. The chain has TRBV5-4 and TRBJ2-1; the match to TRBD2 covers 7 bases. Germline CDR1 reads SGHNT; CDR2 reads YYREEE (reference sequence). The CDR3 totals 18 residues. J lost 1 base, V lost 4 bases, and 14 bases had no gene match. The CDR3 coding sequence is TGTGCCAGCAGCCAACACAGCCGCGGGGGACTATCCTACAATGAGCAGTTCTTC. This sequence encodes CASSQHSRGGLSYNEQFF.

In this sample, this clonotype turned up a few times. The J gene is TRBJ2-7, the V gene TRBV11-2, with a possible D match to TRBD1 (6 bases). Trimming shortened V by 3 bases and J by 4 bases, and 10 bases separated the two germline ends. This CDR3 spans 13 amino acids. The germline gives CDR1 SGHAT, CDR2 FQNNGV. This CDR3 is CASSLGAEYEQYF. In DNA, the CDR3 is TGTGCCAGCAGCTTGGGGGCAGAGTACGAGCAGTACTTC. Based on the CDR3 plus reference TRBV11-2 and TRBJ2-7, the full variable domain is EAGVAQSPRYKIIEKRQSVAFWCNPISGHATLYWYQQILGQGPKLLIQFQNNGVVDDSQLPKDRFSAERLKGVDSTLKIQPAKLEDSAVYLCASSLGAEYEQYFGPGTRLTVT.

This clonotype was found many times. The chain carries TRBV11-2 and TRBJ2-5; D not resolved. The CDR3 loop spans 15 amino acids. V was trimmed by 0 bases and J by 4 bases, leaving 12 bases between them. CDR1 is SGHAT and CDR2 is FQNNGV in the germline V gene. CDR3 loop: CASSLEGSPLETQYF. Written as DNA, the CDR3 is TGTGCCAGCAGCTTAGAGGGCTCCCCTTTAGAGACCCAGTACTTC.

This clonotype was detected ten times or more. The rearrangement uses TRBV3-1 and TRBJ1-6; D is perhaps TRBD1 (5 bases). The ends were cut back, 3 bases at V and 5 bases at J, with 11 bases in the middle. In germline, CDR1 is LGHDT, CDR2 YNNKEL (reference sequence). CDR3 length: 15 amino acids. The CDR3 nucleotides are TGTGCCAGCAGCCAGGAGGGACGGAATAATTCACCCCTCCACTTT. It encodes CASSQEGRNNSPLHF.

This clonotype was observed a handful of times. This may be a read error: a much more frequent sequence differs by one nucleotide. The chain is built from TRBV18 and TRBJ2-3; maybe TRBD2 (5 bases). Germline V gives CDR1 KGHSH, CDR2 LQKENI. CDR3 size: 15 residues. CDR3 DNA sequence: TGTGCCAGCTTACCACAAGAGGGAAGCACAGATACGCAGTATTTT. Its protein is CASLPQEGSTDTQYF.

The sample holds many counts of this clonotype. The gene calls are TRBV3-1 and TRBJ2-7; D remains unclear. This CDR3 has 15 residues. Per germline, CDR1 LGHDT and CDR2 YNNKEL (reference sequence). Trimming took 0 bases from V and 1 from J, leaving 10 bases between them. This CDR3 reads CASSQDARPSYEQYF. The CDR3 region has the DNA TGTGCCAGCAGCCAAGATGCTCGACCATCCTACGAGCAGTACTTC.

This clonotype was found many times. The rearrangement joins TRBV30 to TRBJ1-5; tentative D call: TRBD1 (5 bases). V was pared by 5 bases and J by 4 bases, with 12 bases between. Per the germline V gene, CDR1 is GTSNPN and CDR2 is SVGIG (reference sequence). The length of the CDR3 is 13 residues. CDR3: CAWQGQVNQPQHF. For the CDR3, the DNA is TGTGCCTGGCAAGGACAAGTGAATCAGCCCCAGCATTTT.

This clonotype was counted a few times. This chain joins TRBV6-1 and TRBJ2-7, with TRBD1 identical over 10 bases. The CDR3 has 17 amino acids. After removal of 5 bases from V and 7 bases from J, the junction contained 17 bases not matched to a gene. The germline V gene encodes CDR1 MNHNS and CDR2 SASEGT. CDR3 sequence reads: CASSFGAPGQGLGEQYF. The CDR3 bases are TGTGCCAGCAGTTTCGGAGCGCCGGGACAGGGGTTGGGGGAGCAGTACTTC.

This clonotype appeared many times. This sequence joins TRBV12-3 or TRBV12-4 and TRBJ1-3; D not certain. V lost 6 bases to trimming and J lost 0 bases, with 15 bases between them. The CDR3 has 16 amino acids. The CDR3 region has the DNA TGTGCCAGCAGCACCCTTCCCCGGAACTCTGGAAACACCATATATTTT. Protein product: CASSTLPRNSGNTIYF.

This clonotype was seen ten or more times. J is TRBJ2-2 and V is TRBV5-5, with D perhaps assigned TRBD1 or TRBD2 (6 bases each). The germline V and J ends were trimmed by 4 bases and 4 bases, with 14 bases remaining between them. Germline V lookup: CDR1 SGHKS, CDR2 YYEKEE (reference sequence). The CDR3 is 15 amino acids. CDR3 loop: CASSVTGRGTGELFF. The DNA of the CDR3 is TGTGCCAGCAGCGTAACAGGGCGGGGCACCGGGGAGCTGTTTTTT. The full variable domain, with the rest looked up from reference TRBV5-5 and TRBJ2-2, is DAGVTQSPTHLIKTRGQQVTLRCSPISGHKSVSWYQQVLGQGPQFIFQYYEKEERGRGNFPDRFSARQFPNYSSELNVNALLLGDSALYLCASSVTGRGTGELFFGEGSRLTVL.

The chain employs TRBV25-1 and TRBJ1-1; maybe TRBD1 (5 bases). This CDR3 spans 16 amino acids. Trimming took off 8 bases at V and 1 base at J, with 20 bases between the two ends. Germline CDR1 is MGHDK and CDR2 is SYGVNS. The DNA for the CDR3 is TGTGCCAGCCAGAAGGGGATAGGAAGTGGGAACACTGAAGCTTTCTTT. As protein: CASQKGIGSGNTEAFF.

V is TRBV4-1 and J is TRBJ2-1; 10 bases match TRBD1. The CDR3 runs 18 residues. Germline CDR1 MGHRA, CDR2 YSYEKL. Losses at the gene ends were 1 base for V and 4 bases for J; bases not matched to a gene: 10. The CDR3 region is CASSQARDRGGNYNEQFF. The CDR3 DNA reads as TGCGCCAGCAGCCAAGCCCGGGACAGGGGTGGGAATTACAATGAGCAGTTCTTC.

The gene calls are TRBV6-1 and TRBJ1-4; TRBD1 might be the D (5 bases). V lost 4 bases and J lost 8, with 17 bases in between. This CDR3 region has 15 residues. Germline CDR1 is MNHNS and CDR2 is SASEGT. Here the CDR3 DNA reads TGTGCCAGCAGTGCTTGGGGCAGGGAGGGGGAAAAACTGTTTTTT. Its protein product is CASSAWGREGEKLFF.

The CDR3 protein is CASSLSGSRQGIHEQYF. In DNA, the CDR3 is TGCGCCAGCTCTCTCTCTGGGTCCCGACAGGGGATACACGAGCAGTACTTC. The chain couples TRBV5-1 to TRBJ2-7, with 8 bases fitting TRBD1. The V gene end was trimmed by 7 bases and the J gene end by 5 bases; junction bases not matched to a gene: 20. In germline, CDR1 is SGHRS, CDR2 YFSETQ. There are 17 residues in the CDR3.

This clonotype was counted at least ten times. The chain has TRBV12-3 or TRBV12-4 and TRBJ1-1, with D possibly TRBD1 on 6 matching bases. The V gene lost 5 bases and the J gene lost 1 base, with 11 bases spanning the gap. This CDR3 region has 14 residues. The CDR3 loop is CASSPGGQNTEAFF. CDR3 in DNA: TGTGCCAGCAGTCCCGGGGGACAGAACACTGAAGCTTTCTTT.

This clonotype was seen more than once but under ten times. The rearrangement joins TRBV7-9 to TRBJ1-1; D perhaps matches TRBD1 (5 bases). This CDR3 spans 12 amino acids. The V end lost 5 bases, the J end lost 9 bases, and 13 bases lay between the germline ends. The V gene's germline CDR1 is SEHNR and CDR2 FQNEAQ (reference sequence). This CDR3 is CASSPRVGKAFF. CDR3 in DNA: TGTGCCAGCAGCCCCAGGGTGGGGAAAGCTTTCTTT.

Worth noting for this clonotype: This may stem from a read error, because a much larger clone lies one nucleotide away. The limits of the CDR3 on the DNA are not certain, so only TCRdb's listed CDR3 is given. This chain connects TRBV9 to TRBJ1-2. Germline V gene data show CDR1 as SGDLS and CDR2 as YYNGEE. From its first to its last residue, the CDR3 has 12 amino acids. The chain's CDR3 is CASRNLRYGCTF.

The V gene is TRBV7-2, the J gene TRBJ2-3; unclear D gene. V lost 2 bases and J lost 10, with 13 bases in between. The CDR3 runs to 13 residues. CDR1 is SGHTA, CDR2 FQGNSA, per germline. This chain's CDR3 is CASSLLPLEPQYF. DNA of the CDR3: TGTGCCAGCAGCTTATTACCACTGGAACCGCAGTATTTT.

The rearrangement joins TRBV28 to TRBJ1-5, with 7 bases fitting TRBD1. Germline V CDR1 and CDR2: MDHEN, SYDVKM. The CDR3 runs to 14 residues. V lost 6 bases and J lost 0; bases outside the gene matches: 2. In nucleotides, the CDR3 is TGTGCCAGCAGGGACAGGTATAGCAATCAGCCCCAGCATTTT. Amino acid sequence: CASRDRYSNQPQHF.

This clonotype has ten or more counts. In DNA, the CDR3 is TGTGCCAGCAGCTCGGGGGGGCGGAACTATGGCTACACCTTC. Amino acid sequence: CASSSGGRNYGYTF. The chain uses TRBV11-2 and TRBJ1-2, with TRBD1 as a possible D gene (6 bases). The V end was cut by 4 bases, the J end by 2 bases, with 11 bases between. CDR1 SGHAT and CDR2 FQNNGV come from the germline V gene. This CDR3 contains 14 residues.

The sample holds a few counts of this clonotype. The chain has TRBV5-4 and TRBJ2-5; D gene uncertain. This CDR3 region has 15 residues. Trimming removed 4 bases from V and 1 base from J, with 14 bases in between. Germline lookup yields CDR1 SGHNT and CDR2 YYREEE (reference sequence). The CDR3 DNA reads TGTGCCAGCAGCCCCGCCCGACTGGCCCAAGAGACCCAGTACTTC. Encoded protein: CASSPARLAQETQYF.